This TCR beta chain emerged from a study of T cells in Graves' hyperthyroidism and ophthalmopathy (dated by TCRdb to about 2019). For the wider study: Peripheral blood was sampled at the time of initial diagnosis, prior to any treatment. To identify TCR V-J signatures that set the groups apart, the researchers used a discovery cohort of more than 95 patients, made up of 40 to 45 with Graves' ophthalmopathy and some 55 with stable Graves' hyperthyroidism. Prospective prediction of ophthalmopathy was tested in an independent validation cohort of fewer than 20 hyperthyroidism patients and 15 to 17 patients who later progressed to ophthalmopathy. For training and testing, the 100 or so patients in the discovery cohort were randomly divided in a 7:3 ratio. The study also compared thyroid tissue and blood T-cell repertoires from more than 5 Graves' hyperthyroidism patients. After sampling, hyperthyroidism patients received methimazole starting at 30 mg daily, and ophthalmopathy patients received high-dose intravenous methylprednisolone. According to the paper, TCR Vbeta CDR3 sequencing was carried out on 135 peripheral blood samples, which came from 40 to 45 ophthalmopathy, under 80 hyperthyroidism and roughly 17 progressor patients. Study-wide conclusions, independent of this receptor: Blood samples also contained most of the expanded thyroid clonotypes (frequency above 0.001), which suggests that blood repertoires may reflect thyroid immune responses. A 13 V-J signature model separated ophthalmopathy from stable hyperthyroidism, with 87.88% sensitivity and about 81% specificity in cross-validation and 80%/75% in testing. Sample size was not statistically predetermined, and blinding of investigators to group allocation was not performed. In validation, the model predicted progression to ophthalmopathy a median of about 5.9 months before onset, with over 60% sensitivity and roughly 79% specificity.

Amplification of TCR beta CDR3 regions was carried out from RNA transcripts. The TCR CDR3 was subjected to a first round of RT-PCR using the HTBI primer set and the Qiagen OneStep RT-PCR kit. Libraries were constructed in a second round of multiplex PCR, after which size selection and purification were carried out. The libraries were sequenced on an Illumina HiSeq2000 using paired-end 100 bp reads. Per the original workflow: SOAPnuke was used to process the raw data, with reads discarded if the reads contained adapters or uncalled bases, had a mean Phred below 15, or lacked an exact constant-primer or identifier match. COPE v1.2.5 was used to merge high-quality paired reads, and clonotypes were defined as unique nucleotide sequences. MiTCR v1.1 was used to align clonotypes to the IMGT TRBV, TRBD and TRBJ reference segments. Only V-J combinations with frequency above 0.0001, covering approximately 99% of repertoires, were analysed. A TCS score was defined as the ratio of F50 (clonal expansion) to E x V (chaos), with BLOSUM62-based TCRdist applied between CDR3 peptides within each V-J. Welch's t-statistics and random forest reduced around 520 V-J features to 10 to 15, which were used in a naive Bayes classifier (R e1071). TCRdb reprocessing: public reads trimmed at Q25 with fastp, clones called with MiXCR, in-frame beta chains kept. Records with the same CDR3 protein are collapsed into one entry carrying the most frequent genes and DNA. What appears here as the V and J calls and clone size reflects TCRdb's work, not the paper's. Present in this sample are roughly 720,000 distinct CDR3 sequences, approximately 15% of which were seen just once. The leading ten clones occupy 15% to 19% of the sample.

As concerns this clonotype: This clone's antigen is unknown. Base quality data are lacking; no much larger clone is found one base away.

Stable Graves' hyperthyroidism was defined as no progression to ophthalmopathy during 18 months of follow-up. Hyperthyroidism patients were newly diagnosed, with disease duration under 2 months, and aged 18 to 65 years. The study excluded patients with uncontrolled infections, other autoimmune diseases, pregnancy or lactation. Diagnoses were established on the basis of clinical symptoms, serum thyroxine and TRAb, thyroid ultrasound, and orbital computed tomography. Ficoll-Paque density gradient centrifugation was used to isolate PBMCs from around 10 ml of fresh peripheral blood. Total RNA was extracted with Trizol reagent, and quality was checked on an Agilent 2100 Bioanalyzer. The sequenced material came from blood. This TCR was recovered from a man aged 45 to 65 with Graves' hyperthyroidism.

The CDR3 protein is CASSPENGLYNEQFF. At the DNA level, the sequence is TGTGCCAGTAGCCCTGAGAACGGTCTCTACAATGAGCAGTTCTTC. Recombination connected TRBV19 to TRBJ2-1; no D gene call is confident. There are 15 amino acids in the CDR3, from cysteine to phenylalanine inclusive. Only the CDR3 region is kept as DNA, spanning 45 bases read in frame from base 1. CDR1 and CDR2 were assigned from the germline V gene (reference sequence) as LNHDA and SQIVND. V and J lose 6 bases and 3 bases, and a span of 15 bases separates them.